The 30 T cell receptor beta chains below all came from one sample that was sequenced in a study of T cells in Graves' hyperthyroidism and ophthalmopathy. Template material for amplifying TCR beta CDR3 regions consisted of RNA transcripts. First-round RT-PCR with HTBI primers amplified the TCR CDR3 region. One entry per CDR3 protein, called by TCRdb with MiXCR from the multiplex PCR reads. Of 500,000 to 650,000 distinct CDR3 sequences listed, 40% to 50% are singletons. Input material: peripheral blood or thyroid tissue (not recorded which). These receptors came from an adult woman with Graves' disease, either hyperthyroidism or ophthalmopathy (not recorded which).

The V call is TRBV6-1, the J call TRBJ2-7, with 8 bases that match TRBD1. The CDR3 spans 16 residues. V was clipped by 6 bases and J by 0 bases; unmatched bases: 10. Per germline, CDR1 MNHNS and CDR2 SASEGT. CDR3 bases: TGTGCCAGCAGAAAGCAGGGGGCGGGTAGCTCCTACGAGCAGTACTTC. Translated, it gives CASRKQGAGSSYEQYF.

This chain joins TRBV5-4 and TRBJ2-7; D not resolved. The CDR3 is 14 amino acids. The V end was cut by 1 base, the J end by 7 bases, with 15 bases between. CDR1 is SGHNT, CDR2 YYREEE, per germline (reference sequence). The CDR3 spells CASSLNLLAREQYF. CDR3 DNA sequence: TGTGCCAGCAGCTTGAACTTGCTGGCCCGGGAGCAGTACTTC.

V usage is TRBV7-9 and J usage is TRBJ1-6, with 9 bases fitting TRBD1. Germline-derived CDR1 and CDR2 are SEHNR and FQNEAQ (reference sequence). The CDR3 is 15 amino acids. After removal of 5 bases from V and 14 bases from J, the junction contained 13 bases not matched to a gene. The CDR3 protein is CASSHRDRENAALHF. Here the CDR3 DNA reads TGTGCCAGCAGCCACCGGGACAGGGAGAACGCGGCCCTCCACTTT.

The genes are TRBV6-5 and TRBJ1-2; D is undetermined. Trimming removed 4 bases at V and 1 base at J, with 7 bases between. This CDR3 is built from 13 residues. CDR1 and CDR2 from the germline V gene are MNHEY and SVGAGI. This CDR3 reads CASSSLINYGYTF. The DNA for the CDR3 is TGTGCCAGCAGTTCCCTAATTAACTATGGCTACACCTTC.

In its sample, this clonotype was seen many times. The chain joins TRBV5-1 to TRBJ1-1, with D tentatively TRBD1 (5 bases). The germline V and J ends were trimmed by 0 bases and 1 base, with 10 bases remaining between them. CDR3 length: 15 residues. Per germline, CDR1 SGHRS and CDR2 YFSETQ. CDR3 in DNA: TGCGCCAGCAGCTTGGCGTTAGGGACGAACACTGAAGCTTTCTTT. Translation: CASSLALGTNTEAFF.

CDR3 sequence (DNA): TGTGCCAGCAGCTTACTAACTTTTCGGTACACCGGGGAGCTGTTTTTT. Translated: CASSLLTFRYTGELFF. V usage is TRBV11-2 and J usage is TRBJ2-2, with D uncertain. Deletions cut 2 bases from V and 3 bases from J, with 13 bases between. The CDR3 consists of 16 residues. Germline CDR1 reads SGHAT; CDR2 reads FQNNGV.

V and J are TRBV6-5 and TRBJ2-5; TRBD2 matches at 8 bases. With V trimmed by 4 bases and J by 0 bases, 4 bases remained unmatched. Germline CDR1 reads MNHEY; CDR2 reads SVGAGI. This CDR3 contains 15 residues. The CDR3 sequence: CASSSGGGYQETQYF. CDR3 bases: TGTGCCAGCAGTTCGGGAGGGGGATACCAAGAGACCCAGTACTTC.

The genes are TRBV10-3 and TRBJ2-5, with 7 bases lining up with TRBD1. Germline V CDR1 and CDR2: ENHRY, SYGVKD. The CDR3 extends over 12 amino acids. J gave up 7 bases and V 6 bases, and 5 bases lay outside the gene matches. CDR3 residues: CAISRQGMTQYF. The CDR3 bases are TGTGCCATCAGCCGACAGGGAATGACCCAGTACTTC.

With regard to this clonotype: One end of the junction does not line up with germline, which may come from a read error. The rearrangement links TRBV10-3 to TRBJ2-7; 7 bases match TRBD2. The CDR3 spans 15 residues. Germline loops: CDR1 ENHRY, CDR2 SYGVKD. This CDR3 is CASSEGEGSSYEQYF. The CDR3 bases are TGTGCCAGCAGTGAAGGGGAGGGAAGCTCCTACGAGCAGTACTTC.

This clonotype was detected only a few times. This chain uses TRBV7-9 with TRBJ1-5, with D hard to call. The V and J ends lost 7 bases and 5 bases respectively, with 24 bases between them. Germline V gene data show CDR1 as SEHNR and CDR2 as FQNEAQ (reference sequence). There are 17 residues in the CDR3. CDR3 loop: CASTHQFSVSHDQPQHF. The DNA of the CDR3 is TGTGCCAGCACCCACCAGTTTAGTGTTTCTCATGATCAGCCCCAGCATTTT. Drawing the rest from reference TRBV7-9 and TRBJ1-5, the complete variable domain is DTGVSQNPRHKITKRGQNVTFRCDPISEHNRLYWYRQTLGQGPEFLTYFQNEAQLEKSRLLSDRFSAERPKGSFSTLEIQRTEQGDSAMYLCASTHQFSVSHDQPQHFGDGTRLSIL.

A few counts support this clonotype. A much larger clone lies a single base off, so this may be a read error. The V and J genes are TRBV12-3 or TRBV12-4 and TRBJ2-7, with D perhaps TRBD1 (7 bases). Trimming pared 7 bases from V and 3 bases from J, leaving 16 bases between. The CDR3 contains 14 residues. In nucleotides, the CDR3 is TGTGCCAGCACCCGGACAGGAGGGAACTACGAGCAGTACTTC. Translation gives CASTRTGGNYEQYF.

The chain combines TRBV7-9 with TRBJ2-5, with a weak D call TRBD1 (6 bases). The CDR3 is 11 amino acids. Trimming removed 1 base at V and 9 bases at J, with 6 bases between. Germline loops: CDR1 SEHNR, CDR2 FQNEAQ (reference sequence). The CDR3 region is CASSLDRAQYF. The CDR3 bases are TGTGCCAGCAGCTTAGACAGGGCCCAGTACTTC.

For this clonotype: Because the CDR3 is missing its conserved closing phenylalanine or tryptophan, this is likely a read error. The V and J genes are TRBV5-1 and TRBJ1-1; perhaps TRBD1 as D (6 bases). Trimming stripped 3 bases from V and 1 base from J, with 16 bases between. The CDR3 loop spans 16 amino acids. CDR1 is SGHRS and CDR2 is YFSETQ in the germline V gene. CDR3 residues: CASSSLFGQTNTEAFC. The CDR3 DNA reads TGCGCCAGCAGCTCCCTCTTCGGACAGACGAACACTGAAGCTTTCTGT.

The V gene is TRBV5-1, the J gene TRBJ1-5; TRBD2 agrees at 11 bases. The J call may be in error: the DNA end matches TRBJ2-3 better. The CDR3 consists of 14 residues. Germline V gene lookup returns CDR1 SGHRS and CDR2 YFSETQ. The CDR3 reads CASMGLAGTDTQYF. In nucleotides, the CDR3 is TGCGCCAGTATGGGACTAGCGGGCACAGATACGCAGTATTTT.

The chain recombines TRBV2 with TRBJ2-7; D call uncertain. V lost 0 bases to trimming and J lost 1 base, with 4 bases between them. The length of the CDR3 is 13 residues. CDR1 is SNHLY and CDR2 is FYNNEI in the germline V gene. The CDR3: CASSEAQSYEQYF. CDR3 coding DNA: TGTGCCAGCAGTGAAGCCCAATCCTACGAGCAGTACTTC. Supplemented by reference TRBV2 and TRBJ2-7, the full variable domain reads EPEVTQTPSHQVTQMGQEVILRCVPISNHLYFYWYRQILGQKVEFLVSFYNNEISEKSEIFDDQFSVERPDGSNFTLKIRSTKLEDSAMYFCASSEAQSYEQYFGPGTRLTVT.

This clonotype was found a few times. J is TRBJ1-1 and V is TRBV15; no clear D. Germline CDR1 and CDR2: LNHNV and YYDKDF (reference sequence). The CDR3 length is 13 residues. V lost 2 bases to trimming and J lost 5 bases, with 9 bases between them. DNA for the CDR3: TGTGCCACCAGCAGAAGGGTGGGGACTGAAGCTTTCTTT. Protein: CATSRRVGTEAFF.

The rearrangement joins TRBV7-3 to TRBJ2-3, with D unclear. CDR3 length: 13 residues. Deletions cut 4 bases from V and 0 bases from J, with 5 bases between. Germline V gene lookup returns CDR1 SGHTA and CDR2 FQGTGA. The CDR3 sequence is CASSSSSTDTQYF. The CDR3 DNA is TGTGCCAGCAGCTCCTCTAGCACAGATACGCAGTATTTT.

Only a few counts were recorded for this clonotype. The chain carries TRBV20-1 and TRBJ2-7; 13 positions match TRBD2. The CDR3 runs 15 residues. Germline lookup yields CDR1 DFQATT and CDR2 SNEGSKA (reference sequence). J was trimmed by 4 bases and V by 5 bases; bases with no gene match: 8. The CDR3: CSAGLGTSGTYEQYF. CDR3 sequence (DNA): TGCAGTGCTGGCCTGGGGACTAGCGGGACTTACGAGCAGTACTTC.

V usage is TRBV7-8 and J usage is TRBJ2-7, with D tentatively TRBD1 (5 bases). This CDR3 has 12 amino acids. Germline values: CDR1 SGHVS, CDR2 FQNEAQ. CDR3 protein: CASPRAFYEQYF. The CDR3 DNA reads as TGTGCTAGCCCCAGGGCCTTCTACGAGCAGTACTTC.

Ten or more counts support this clonotype. The CDR3 bases are TGTGCCAGCAGAGGGCCTTACACCGGGGAGCTGTTTTTT. Translation gives CASRGPYTGELFF. J is TRBJ2-2 and V is TRBV28; D is unclear. Germline lookup yields CDR1 MDHEN and CDR2 SYDVKM. This CDR3 is 13 amino acids long. The germline V and J ends were trimmed by 6 bases and 3 bases, with 8 bases remaining between them.

This clonotype was seen ten or more times. J is TRBJ1-1 and V is TRBV10-1; no definite D call. The CDR3 has 13 amino acids. Germline lookup yields CDR1 WNHNN and CDR2 SYGVQD (reference sequence). The ends were cut back, 0 bases at V and 1 base at J, with 3 bases in the middle. The DNA of the CDR3 is TGCGCCAGCAGTGAGTCGAGGAACACTGAAGCTTTCTTT. Translating it yields CASSESRNTEAFF.

The chain carries TRBV12-3 or TRBV12-4 and TRBJ2-7; D unclear. The CDR3 covers 14 residues. The V gene lost 5 bases and the J gene lost 2 bases, with 13 bases spanning the gap. The CDR3 DNA sequence: TGTGCCAGCAGTCCTATAAACCCCCCCTACGAGCAGTACTTC. Translation: CASSPINPPYEQYF.

This clonotype was seen repeatedly, ten times or more. The chain couples TRBV5-6 to TRBJ1-2; D not resolved. V lost 0 bases and J 4 bases, leaving 10 bases between the germline ends. This CDR3 comprises 14 residues. The V gene's germline CDR1 is SGHDT and CDR2 YYEEEE. CDR3 bases: TGTGCCAGCAGCTTGGGGCGCCCTTCCTATGGCTACACCTTC. It yields the protein CASSLGRPSYGYTF.

This clonotype was counted ten times or more. This chain joins TRBV2 and TRBJ2-2; 8 bases agree with TRBD2. J gave up 5 bases and V 6 bases, and 8 bases lay outside the gene matches. CDR1 SNHLY and CDR2 FYNNEI come from the germline V gene. CDR3 size: 15 residues. The CDR3 region has the DNA TGTGCCAGCAGCAGAAGCGGGAGCTTGACCGGGGAGCTGTTTTTT. Encoded protein: CASSRSGSLTGELFF.

As concerns this clonotype: Given the absence of the conserved phenylalanine or tryptophan at the CDR3 end, a read error is likely. No DNA is shown, since the ends of the CDR3 on it are uncertain; the CDR3 is the one TCRdb lists. The J gene is TRBJ2-7, the V gene TRBV29-1; no DNA check was done on the table's D call, TRBD2. From its first to its last residue, the CDR3 has 8 amino acids. In germline, CDR1 is SQVTM, CDR2 ANQGSEA. This CDR3 is CSVSRLAG.

The rearrangement uses TRBV2 and TRBJ1-6; D gene uncertain. The CDR3 is 14 amino acids. Germline lookup yields CDR1 SNHLY and CDR2 FYNNEI. V dropped 6 bases and J dropped 8 bases, with 14 bases sitting between them. The DNA for the CDR3 is TGTGCCAGCAGCATTCGGGGAAGAGATTCACCCCTCCACTTT. It encodes CASSIRGRDSPLHF.

This clonotype was found many times. The rearrangement joins TRBV20-1 to TRBJ2-2; a weak D match, TRBD2 (5 bases). The CDR3 consists of 14 residues. Between the trimmed V and J ends, which lost 3 bases and 2 bases, there was a span of 10 bases. From germline, CDR1 is DFQATT and CDR2 SNEGSKA (reference sequence). CDR3 coding DNA: TGCAGTGCTAGGGAACTAGTTAACACCGGGGAGCTGTTTTTT. It is translated as CSARELVNTGELFF.

This clonotype was seen only a few times. The chain has TRBV24-1 and TRBJ1-2, with 9 positions matching TRBD1. This CDR3 is built from 16 residues. Trimming took 4 bases from V and 2 from J; bases not matched to a gene: 7. Germline assignment: CDR1 KGHDR and CDR2 SFDVKD. CDR3 sequence (DNA): TGTGCCACCAGTGACCCTACCGGGACAGGGAACTATGGCTACACCTTC. This encodes CATSDPTGTGNYGYTF.

This clonotype was observed a handful of times. The gene calls are TRBV25-1 and TRBJ1-5; no reliable D call. The CDR3 length is 11 residues. Trimming took off 3 bases at V and 13 bases at J, with 10 bases between the two ends. The V gene's germline CDR1 is MGHDK and CDR2 SYGVNS. The chain's CDR3 is CASSDPAEQHF. CDR3 bases: TGTGCCAGCAGTGACCCCGCCGAACAGCATTTT.

The V call is TRBV7-2, the J call TRBJ2-5; unclear D gene. The CDR3 covers 14 residues. V gave up 5 bases and J gave up 1 base, with 11 bases separating them. The germline V gene has CDR1 SGHTA and CDR2 FQGNSA. The CDR3 DNA reads as TGTGCCAGCAGCGTCCGACTGATCCAAGAGACCCAGTACTTC. This translates into CASSVRLIQETQYF.